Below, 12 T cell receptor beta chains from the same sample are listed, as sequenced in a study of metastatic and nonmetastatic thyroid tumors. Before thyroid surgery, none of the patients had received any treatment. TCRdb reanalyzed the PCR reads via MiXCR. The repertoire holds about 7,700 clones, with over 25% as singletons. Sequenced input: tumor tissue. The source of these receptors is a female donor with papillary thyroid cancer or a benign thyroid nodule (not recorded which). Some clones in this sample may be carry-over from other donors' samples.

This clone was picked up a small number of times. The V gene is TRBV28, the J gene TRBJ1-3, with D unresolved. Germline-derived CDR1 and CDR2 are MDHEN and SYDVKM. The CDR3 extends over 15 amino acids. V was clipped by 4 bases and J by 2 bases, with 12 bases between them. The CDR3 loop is CASSWGRGTGNTIYF. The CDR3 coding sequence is TGTGCCAGCAGTTGGGGTCGGGGAACTGGAAACACCATATATTTT. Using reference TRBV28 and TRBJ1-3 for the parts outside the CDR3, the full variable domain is DVKVTQSSRYLVKRTGEKVFLECVQDMDHENMFWYRQDPGLGLRLIYFSYDVKMKEKGDIPEGYSVSREKKERFSLILESASTNQTSMYLCASSWGRGTGNTIYFGEGSWLTVV.

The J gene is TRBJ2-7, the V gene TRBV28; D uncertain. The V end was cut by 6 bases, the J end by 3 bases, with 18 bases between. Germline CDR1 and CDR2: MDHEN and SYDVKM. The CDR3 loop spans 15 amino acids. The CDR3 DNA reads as TGTGCCAGCAGCTCCTTGGTCTCTCAACACTACGAGCAGTACTTC. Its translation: CASSSLVSQHYEQYF. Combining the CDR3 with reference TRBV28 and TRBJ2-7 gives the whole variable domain DVKVTQSSRYLVKRTGEKVFLECVQDMDHENMFWYRQDPGLGLRLIYFSYDVKMKEKGDIPEGYSVSREKKERFSLILESASTNQTSMYLCASSSLVSQHYEQYFGPGTRLTVT.

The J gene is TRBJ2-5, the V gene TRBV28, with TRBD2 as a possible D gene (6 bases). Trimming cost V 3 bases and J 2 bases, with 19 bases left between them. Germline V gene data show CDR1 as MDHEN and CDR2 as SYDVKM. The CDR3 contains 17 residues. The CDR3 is CASSLAMDFLAQETQYF. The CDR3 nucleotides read TGTGCCAGCAGTTTGGCCATGGACTTTCTAGCGCAAGAGACCCAGTACTTC.

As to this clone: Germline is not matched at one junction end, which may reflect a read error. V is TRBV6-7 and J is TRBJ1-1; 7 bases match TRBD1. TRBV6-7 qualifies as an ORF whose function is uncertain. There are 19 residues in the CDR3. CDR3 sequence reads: CASSYSGPGQPLRNTEAFF. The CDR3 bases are TGTGCCAGCAGTTACTCGGGACCGGGACAGCCCCTTCGGAACACTGAGGCTTTCTTT.

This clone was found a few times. This CDR3 reads CASSYSAGEQYF. CDR3 DNA: TGTGCCAGCAGTTACTCCGCTGGGGAGCAGTACTTC. J is TRBJ2-7 and V is TRBV6-2 or TRBV6-3; D gene ambiguous. The CDR3 covers 12 residues. Germline CDR1 is MNHEY and CDR2 is SVGEGT. Trimming pared 0 bases from V and 7 bases from J, leaving 7 bases between.

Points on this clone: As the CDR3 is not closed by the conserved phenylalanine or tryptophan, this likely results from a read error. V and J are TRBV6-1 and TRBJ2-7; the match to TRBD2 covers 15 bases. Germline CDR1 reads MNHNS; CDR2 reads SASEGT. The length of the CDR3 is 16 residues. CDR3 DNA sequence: TGTGCCAGCAGGGTGGGACTAGCGGGAGGTCCCTACGCGCAGTACATC. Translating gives CASRVGLAGGPYAQYI.

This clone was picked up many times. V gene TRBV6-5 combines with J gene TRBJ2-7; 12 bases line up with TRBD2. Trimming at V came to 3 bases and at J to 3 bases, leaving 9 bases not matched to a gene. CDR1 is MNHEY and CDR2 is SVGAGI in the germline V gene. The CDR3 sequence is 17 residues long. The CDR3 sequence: CASSYRTSGKLNYEQYF. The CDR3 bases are TGTGCCAGCAGTTATCGGACTAGCGGGAAATTAAACTACGAGCAGTACTTC.

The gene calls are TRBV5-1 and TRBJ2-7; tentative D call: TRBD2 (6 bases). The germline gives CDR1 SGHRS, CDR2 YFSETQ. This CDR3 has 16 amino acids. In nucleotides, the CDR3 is TGCACCATCAGCTTGGCGGGACGGACATATGCCTACGAGCAGTACTTC. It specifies CTISLAGRTYAYEQYF.

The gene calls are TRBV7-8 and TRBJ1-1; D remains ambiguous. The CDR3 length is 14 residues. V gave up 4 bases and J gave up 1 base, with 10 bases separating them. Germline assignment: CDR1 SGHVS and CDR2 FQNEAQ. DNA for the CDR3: TGTGCCAGCAGCTGGGCAGGCCAGAACACTGAAGCTTTCTTT. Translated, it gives CASSWAGQNTEAFF.

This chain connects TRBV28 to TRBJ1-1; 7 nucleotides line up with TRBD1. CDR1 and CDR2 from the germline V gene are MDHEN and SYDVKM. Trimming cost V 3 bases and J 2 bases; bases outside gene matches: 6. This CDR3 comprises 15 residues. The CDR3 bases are TGTGCCAGCAGTTTGGTGTACAGGGGAAACACTGAAGCTTTCTTT. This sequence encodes CASSLVYRGNTEAFF.

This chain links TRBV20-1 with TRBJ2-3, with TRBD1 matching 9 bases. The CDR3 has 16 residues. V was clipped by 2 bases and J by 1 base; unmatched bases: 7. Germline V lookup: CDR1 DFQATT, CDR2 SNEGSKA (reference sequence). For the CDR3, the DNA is TGCAGTGCTAGAAAAGAGGACAGGGGAGGCACAGATACGCAGTATTTT. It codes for CSARKEDRGGTDTQYF.

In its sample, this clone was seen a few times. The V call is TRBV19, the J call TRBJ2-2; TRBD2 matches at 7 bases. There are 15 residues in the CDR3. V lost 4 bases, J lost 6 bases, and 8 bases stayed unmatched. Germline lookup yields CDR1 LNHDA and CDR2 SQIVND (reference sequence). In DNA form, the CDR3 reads TGTGCCAGTAGTAAAGAGCGGGAAAAAGCCGGGGAGCTGTTTTTT. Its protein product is CASSKEREKAGELFF.